Following are 27 T cell receptor beta chains from one sample sequenced in a study of shared clonotypes between healthy human individuals. Profiling relied on immunoSEQ multiplex PCR, and the TCRdb table lists in-frame clones only, not all of them. The sample holds fewer than 3 million clones, roughly 92% seen once. The sequenced sample consisted of naive CD4+ T cells from PBMCs. Sample subset: CD45RA+ positively selected. All receptors come from a young man in good health. Some clones in this sample may be carry-over from other donors' samples.

V is TRBV18 and J is TRBJ2-7; D is perhaps TRBD1 (6 bases). The CDR3 sequence is 16 residues long. The V end lost 3 bases, the J end lost 2 bases, and 17 bases lay between the germline ends. The germline V gene has CDR1 KGHSH and CDR2 LQKENI. The CDR3 sequence: CASSPRSRQAAYEQYF. For the CDR3, the DNA is TGTGCCAGCTCACCCCGTTCCAGACAGGCCGCCTACGAGCAGTACTTC.

The chain uses TRBV5-4 and TRBJ1-1, with D perhaps TRBD1 (6 bases). Germline loops: CDR1 SGHNT, CDR2 YYREEE (reference sequence). V was trimmed by 2 bases and J by 6 bases, leaving 11 bases between them. The CDR3 is made up of 13 amino acids. The CDR3 here is CASSLRGMAEAFF. Here the CDR3 DNA reads TGTGCCAGCAGCTTAAGGGGGATGGCTGAAGCTTTCTTT.

CDR3 residues: CASSHAGTSGNEQFF. DNA for the CDR3: TGCGCCAGCAGCCACGCCGGGACTAGCGGCAATGAGCAGTTCTTC. The gene calls are TRBV4-1 and TRBJ2-1; TRBD2 agrees at 11 bases. CDR3 length equals 15 residues. V was clipped by 3 bases and J by 6 bases; unmatched bases: 4. CDR1 is MGHRA, CDR2 YSYEKL, per germline.

This clone was recorded only once. The J gene is TRBJ2-3, the V gene TRBV29-1, with 10 bases aligning to TRBD1. Germline V gene lookup returns CDR1 SQVTM and CDR2 ANQGSEA. CDR3 size: 15 residues. The J segment lost 6 bases and the V segment lost 5 bases, leaving 11 bases of the junction unmatched. CDR3 coding DNA: TGCAGCGTTAATTTGGGACAGGGGAATCTCGATACGCAGTATTTT. It yields the protein CSVNLGQGNLDTQYF.

The rearrangement joins TRBV9 to TRBJ2-1; tentative D call: TRBD2 (5 bases). The CDR3 extends over 17 amino acids. Per germline, CDR1 SGDLS and CDR2 YYNGEE. The ends were cut back, 0 bases at V and 1 base at J, with 14 bases in the middle. Here the CDR3 reads CASSVGGLGLSYNEQFF. CDR3 DNA sequence: TGTGCCAGCAGCGTAGGCGGGCTAGGGCTATCCTACAATGAGCAGTTCTTC.

V and J are TRBV7-2 and TRBJ2-2, with 10 bases identical to TRBD1. With 5 bases clipped from V and 5 bases from J, the junction kept 5 bases outside the gene matches. CDR1 and CDR2 (germline): SGHTA, FQGNSA. This CDR3 has 15 residues. CDR3 region: CASSHRDRGTGELFF. In nucleotides, the CDR3 is TGTGCCAGCAGCCACCGGGACAGGGGTACCGGGGAGCTGTTTTTT.

The rearrangement uses TRBV11-2 and TRBJ2-7; 7 bases map to TRBD1. The junction had 8 bases not matched to a gene; V was cut back by 0 bases and J by 0 bases. The CDR3 contains 17 residues. Germline values: CDR1 SGHAT, CDR2 FQNNGV. The DNA for the CDR3 is TGTGCCAGCAGCTTAGATCTAACAGGGGTTAACTCCTACGAGCAGTACTTC. It specifies CASSLDLTGVNSYEQYF.

The CDR3 nucleotides read TGTGCCAGCAGCCGAGTCAATTCACCCCTCCACTTT. The encoded protein is CASSRVNSPLHF. The chain is built from TRBV7-9 and TRBJ1-6; D gene ambiguous. The germline gives CDR1 SEHNR, CDR2 FQNEAQ (reference sequence). The CDR3 runs 12 residues. V was pared by 5 bases and J by 7 bases, with 6 bases between. Full variable domain (missing parts from reference TRBV7-9 and TRBJ1-6): DTGVSQNPRHKITKRGQNVTFRCDPISEHNRLYWYRQTLGQGPEFLTYFQNEAQLEKSRLLSDRFSAERPKGSFSTLEIQRTEQGDSAMYLCASSRVNSPLHFGNGTRLTVT.

The chain is built from TRBV7-2 and TRBJ1-1; D not resolved. Deletions cut 1 base from V and 3 bases from J, with 6 bases between. The CDR3 spans 13 residues. CDR1 SGHTA and CDR2 FQGNSA come from the germline V gene. CDR3 loop: CASSLDPYTEAFF. CDR3 in DNA: TGTGCCAGCAGCTTAGACCCTTACACTGAAGCTTTCTTT.

V and J are TRBV2 and TRBJ1-2; maybe TRBD1 (5 bases). V was trimmed by 7 bases and J by 1 base, leaving 10 bases between them. Germline-derived CDR1 and CDR2 are SNHLY and FYNNEI. This CDR3 is built from 13 residues. The CDR3 loop is CASTPGINYGYTF. CDR3 in DNA: TGTGCCAGCACTCCAGGGATTAACTATGGCTACACCTTC.

The rearrangement links TRBV7-2 to TRBJ1-2; D not certain. The CDR3 is 17 residues long. Trimming left V 2 bases short and J 2 bases short, with 18 bases between. CDR1 and CDR2 from the germline V gene are SGHTA and FQGNSA. The CDR3 sequence: CASSLRSPLAANYGYTF. The DNA for the CDR3 is TGTGCCAGCAGCTTACGTTCGCCTTTGGCAGCGAACTATGGCTACACCTTC.

In the case of this clone: The sample holds other DNA sequences that translate to the same CDR3. The chain employs TRBV5-1 and TRBJ2-2; D not certain. The CDR3 spans 13 residues. The V and J ends lost 3 bases and 5 bases respectively, with 8 bases between them. In germline, CDR1 is SGHRS, CDR2 YFSETQ. In DNA, the CDR3 is TGCGCCAGCAGCTCGGATTGGACCGGGGAGCTGTTTTTT. Protein product: CASSSDWTGELFF.

The chain has TRBV28 and TRBJ2-5, with TRBD1 as a possible D gene (6 bases). The CDR3 sequence is 13 residues long. V dropped 10 bases and J dropped 0 bases, with 12 bases sitting between them. CDR1 is MDHEN and CDR2 is SYDVKM in the germline V gene. CDR3 in DNA: TGTGCCACGAACAGGGTGTACCAAGAGACCCAGTACTTC. It specifies CATNRVYQETQYF.

CDR3 DNA: TGTGCCAGTAGTCCCGTAGCGGGAGGGACAGATACGCAGTATTTT. Its protein product is CASSPVAGGTDTQYF. The J gene is TRBJ2-3, the V gene TRBV19; 11 bases are shared with TRBD2. Trimming at V came to 5 bases and at J to 3 bases, leaving 4 bases not matched to a gene. The CDR3 totals 15 residues. Per germline, CDR1 LNHDA and CDR2 SQIVND (reference sequence). The entire variable domain, with the rest obtained from reference TRBV19 and TRBJ2-3, is as follows: DGGITQSPKYLFRKEGQNVTLSCEQNLNHDAMYWYRQDPGQGLRLIYYSQIVNDFQKGDIAEGYSVSREKKESFPLTVTSAQKNPTAFYLCASSPVAGGTDTQYFGPGTRLTVL.

The chain recombines TRBV7-2 with TRBJ1-1; D is possibly TRBD1 (5 bases). The V gene lost 0 bases and the J gene lost 11 bases, with 22 bases spanning the gap. Germline values: CDR1 SGHTA, CDR2 FQGNSA. The CDR3 sequence is 16 residues long. CDR3 sequence reads: CASSLASLVPGVLAFF. The CDR3 DNA is TGTGCCAGCAGCTTAGCCTCACTCGTTCCGGGGGTTCTGGCTTTCTTT.

This sequence joins TRBV11-2 and TRBJ1-2, with D possibly TRBD1 on 5 matching bases. V gave up 3 bases and J gave up 6 bases, with 20 bases separating them. The CDR3 extends over 16 amino acids. Germline V lookup: CDR1 SGHAT, CDR2 FQNNGV. The CDR3 loop reads CASSFVGGRQGDGYTF. The CDR3, as DNA: TGTGCCAGCAGCTTTGTGGGGGGGAGGCAGGGAGATGGCTACACCTTC. The full variable domain, its missing parts supplied by reference TRBV11-2 and TRBJ1-2, is EAGVAQSPRYKIIEKRQSVAFWCNPISGHATLYWYQQILGQGPKLLIQFQNNGVVDDSQLPKDRFSAERLKGVDSTLKIQPAKLEDSAVYLCASSFVGGRQGDGYTFGSGTRLTVV.

The chain has TRBV7-2 and TRBJ2-3; 7 bases align to TRBD1. V trimming: 8 bases; J trimming: 1 base; junction bases outside the gene matches: 3. Germline CDR1 SGHTA, CDR2 FQGNSA. The length of the CDR3 is 13 residues. The CDR3 DNA follows: TGTGCCAGCGCCGACAGGGGCACAGATACGCAGTATTTT. It specifies CASADRGTDTQYF.

The chain recombines TRBV10-3 with TRBJ2-7; no clear D gene. In germline, CDR1 is ENHRY, CDR2 SYGVKD. This CDR3 spans 14 amino acids. V lost 11 bases, J lost 0 bases, and 17 bases lay in between. This CDR3 reads CAAHGGFPSYEQYF. The CDR3 nucleotides read TGTGCCGCCCACGGCGGTTTTCCCTCCTACGAGCAGTACTTC.

The chain couples TRBV5-1 to TRBJ2-1; D remains ambiguous. Trimming took off 2 bases at V and 8 bases at J, with 14 bases between the two ends. The CDR3 has 14 residues. CDR1 and CDR2 from the germline V gene are SGHRS and YFSETQ. CDR3 in amino acids: CASSFSANSYEQFF. Written as DNA, the CDR3 is TGCGCCAGCAGCTTTAGTGCAAATTCGTATGAGCAGTTCTTC.

This chain joins TRBV5-1 and TRBJ2-3, with D tentatively TRBD1 or TRBD2 (5 bases each). V was cut by 0 bases and J by 2 bases, with 13 bases left in between. The CDR3 is 16 amino acids. Germline V gene data show CDR1 as SGHRS and CDR2 as YFSETQ. CDR3 loop: CASSLGSGTHTDTQYF. Written as DNA, the CDR3 is TGCGCCAGCAGCTTGGGGTCCGGGACGCACACAGATACGCAGTATTTT.

V gene TRBV5-1 combines with J gene TRBJ2-5; D is possibly TRBD1 or TRBD2 (5 bases each). V shed 4 bases and J shed 1 base, with 11 bases lying between them. Germline-derived CDR1 and CDR2 are SGHRS and YFSETQ. This CDR3 comprises 14 residues. CDR3: CASSTGTVQETQYF. CDR3 DNA sequence: TGCGCCAGCAGCACCGGGACGGTCCAAGAGACCCAGTACTTC.

Worth noting for this clone: This same CDR3 is encoded by further DNA sequences in the sample. The genes are TRBV5-1 and TRBJ1-1, with D possibly matching TRBD1 (6 bases). This CDR3 has 15 residues. With 0 bases removed from V and 3 bases from J, the gap between germline ends came to 12 bases. The germline CDR1 and CDR2 sequences are SGHRS and YFSETQ. CDR3 in DNA: TGCGCCAGCAGCTTGGCTCCGGGGGCGGACACTGAAGCTTTCTTT. It translates to CASSLAPGADTEAFF.

This clone was observed once. The gene calls are TRBV7-9 and TRBJ2-1, with 10 bases matching TRBD1. With 4 bases clipped from V and 9 bases from J, the junction kept 9 bases outside the gene matches. From germline, CDR1 is SEHNR and CDR2 FQNEAQ (reference sequence). The CDR3 loop spans 15 amino acids. The CDR3 sequence: CASSSPGQGFGEQFF. CDR3 nucleotide sequence: TGTGCCAGCAGCTCTCCGGGACAGGGGTTTGGTGAGCAGTTCTTC.

V is TRBV11-3 and J is TRBJ2-1, with 9 bases matching TRBD1. From germline, CDR1 is SGHNT and CDR2 YENEEA. Unmatched junction bases numbered 6, after V lost 7 bases and J lost 2 bases. The CDR3 length is 15 residues. CDR3 in amino acids: CASNSGQGTYNEQFF. Written as DNA, the CDR3 is TGTGCCAGCAACTCGGGACAGGGAACCTACAATGAGCAGTTCTTC.

The chain is built from TRBV5-1 and TRBJ2-7; 10 bases line up with TRBD2. Germline V gene lookup returns CDR1 SGHRS and CDR2 YFSETQ. This CDR3 spans 15 amino acids. Germline trimming cut 0 bases from V and 5 bases from J; bases unmatched to any gene: 5. CDR3 sequence reads: CASSLETSGKNEQYF. The CDR3, as DNA: TGCGCCAGCAGCTTGGAAACTAGCGGGAAGAACGAGCAGTACTTC.

This chain joins TRBV19 and TRBJ2-4, with 7 bases identical to TRBD2. The V gene's germline CDR1 is LNHDA and CDR2 SQIVND (reference sequence). V lost 3 bases, J lost 0 bases, and 14 bases stayed unmatched. The CDR3 contains 19 residues. The CDR3 loop reads CASSIANGRGRIAKNIQYF. DNA of the CDR3: TGTGCCAGTAGTATTGCAAACGGGCGCGGGAGAATAGCCAAAAACATTCAGTACTTC. The full variable domain, its missing parts supplied by reference TRBV19 and TRBJ2-4, is DGGITQSPKYLFRKEGQNVTLSCEQNLNHDAMYWYRQDPGQGLRLIYYSQIVNDFQKGDIAEGYSVSREKKESFPLTVTSAQKNPTAFYLCASSIANGRGRIAKNIQYFGAGTRLSVL.

Only one count was recorded for this clone. Other DNA sequences within the sample encode an identical CDR3. The chain recombines TRBV7-2 with TRBJ1-1; D remains ambiguous. V lost 2 bases and J lost 1, with 5 bases in between. The length of the CDR3 is 13 residues. Germline V gene lookup returns CDR1 SGHTA and CDR2 FQGNSA. This CDR3 reads CASSLIQNTEAFF. In nucleotides, the CDR3 is TGTGCCAGCAGCTTAATACAGAACACTGAAGCTTTCTTT.